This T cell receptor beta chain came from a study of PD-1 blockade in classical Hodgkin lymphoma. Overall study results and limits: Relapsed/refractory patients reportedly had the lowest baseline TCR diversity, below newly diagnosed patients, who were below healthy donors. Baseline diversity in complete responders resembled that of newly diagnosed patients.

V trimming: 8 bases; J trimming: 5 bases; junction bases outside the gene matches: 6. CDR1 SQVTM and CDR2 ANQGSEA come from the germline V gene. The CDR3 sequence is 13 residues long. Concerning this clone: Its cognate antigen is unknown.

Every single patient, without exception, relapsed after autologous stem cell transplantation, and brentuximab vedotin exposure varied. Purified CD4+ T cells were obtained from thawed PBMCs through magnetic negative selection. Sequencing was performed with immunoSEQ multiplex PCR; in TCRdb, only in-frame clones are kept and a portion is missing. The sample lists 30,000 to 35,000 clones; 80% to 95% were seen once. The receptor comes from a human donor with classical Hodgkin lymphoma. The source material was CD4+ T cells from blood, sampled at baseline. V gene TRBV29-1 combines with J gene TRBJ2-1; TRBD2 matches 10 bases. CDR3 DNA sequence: TGCAGCTTACGGACTAGCGGCGACAATGAGCAGTTCTTC. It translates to CSLRTSGDNEQFF.